This T cell receptor beta chain was sequenced during a study of response to subunit inactivated influenza vaccine. The germline gives CDR1 SGHKS, CDR2 YYEKEE (reference sequence). CDR3 length equals 14 residues. Trimming stripped 0 bases from V and 6 bases from J, with 13 bases between. TCRdb used MiXCR to reprocess the RT-PCR reads, holding one entry per CDR3 protein. The data hold 650,000 or so distinct CDR3 sequences, with roughly 15% observed a single time. This TCR came from a man aged 45-60 years who received an inactivated influenza vaccine. The rearrangement uses TRBV5-5 and TRBJ2-7; D unresolved. Sequences were derived from PBMCs from blood, sampled 14 to 15 days before vaccination. This chain's CDR3 is CASSLEWIASEQYF. The CDR3 nucleotides read TGTGCCAGCAGCTTGGAATGGATCGCTAGCGAGCAGTACTTC.